These T cell receptor beta chains were read from a single sample in a study of patients and donors after allogeneic stem cell transplantation. TCRdb processed the RT-PCR reads anew with MiXCR; each CDR3 protein has one entry. The table records 900,000 to 1,000,000 distinct CDR3 sequences, under 20% of them present only once. Input material: blood, either unsorted or a sorted T cell fraction (not recorded which). These TCRs come from a human donor who was either an allogeneic HSCT recipient or a stem cell or donor lymphocyte infusion donor (not recorded which). It is not recorded whose cells these are; they may come from a transplant donor. CDR3s include the opening cysteine and the closing phenylalanine or tryptophan. The order of the fields is clone size, J gene, V gene, D gene, CDR3 protein, CDR3 DNA. D genes are given only for firm matches. Not every row has a clone size; where given, it reads once, few, many or a size class.

abundance: few
j_gene: TRBJ2-2
v_gene: TRBV24-1
d_gene: .
CDR3aa: CATSSIQGRNGELFF
CDR3nt: TGTGCCACCAGTTCTATTCAGGGAAGAAACGGGGAGCTGTTTTTT

abundance: few
j_gene: TRBJ1-1
v_gene: TRBV7-3
d_gene: .
CDR3aa: CASSIQGRNTEAFF
CDR3nt: TGTGCCAGCAGCATACAGGGAAGGAACACTGAAGCTTTCTTT

abundance: once
j_gene: TRBJ2-7
v_gene: TRBV28
d_gene: .
CDR3aa: CASSFFITDTYEQYF
CDR3nt: TGTGCCAGCAGTTTTTTTATTACAGATACCTACGAGCAGTACTTC

abundance: few
j_gene: TRBJ1-2
v_gene: TRBV2
d_gene: .
CDR3aa: CASPGRPLSGYTF
CDR3nt: TGTGCCAGCCCCGGGAGGCCTCTATCGGGCTACACCTTC

abundance: .
j_gene: TRBJ2-1
v_gene: TRBV15
d_gene: TRBD2
CDR3aa: CATTTSGKRGDEQFF
CDR3nt: TGTGCCACCACCACTAGCGGGAAGAGAGGGGATGAGCAGTTCTTC

abundance: .
j_gene: TRBJ2-2
v_gene: TRBV10-3
d_gene: .
CDR3aa: CAIRAGPNTGELFF
CDR3nt: TGTGCCATCAGGGCGGGCCCGAACACCGGGGAGCTGTTTTTT

abundance: few
j_gene: TRBJ1-6
v_gene: TRBV4-1
d_gene: .
CDR3aa: CASSQAVVQATVSPLHF
CDR3nt: TGCGCCAGCAGCCAAGCGGTTGTACAGGCTACTGTCTCACCCCTCCACTTT

abundance: few
j_gene: TRBJ1-6
v_gene: TRBV10-3
d_gene: .
CDR3aa: CAISEGYSYNSPLHF
CDR3nt: TGTGCCATCAGTGAGGGTTACTCCTATAATTCACCCCTCCACTTT

abundance: few
j_gene: TRBJ2-2
v_gene: TRBV4-1
d_gene: TRBD2
CDR3aa: CASSQVNSGGAGELFF
CDR3nt: TGCGCCAGCAGCCAAGTTAATAGCGGGGGTGCCGGGGAGCTGTTTTTT

abundance: few
j_gene: TRBJ2-7
v_gene: TRBV7-9
d_gene: .
CDR3aa: CATDPIQIRPDEQYF
CDR3nt: TGTGCCACCGACCCCATCCAGATACGGCCAGACGAGCAGTACTTC

abundance: few
j_gene: TRBJ1-1
v_gene: TRBV4-2
d_gene: .
CDR3aa: CASSQGPENTEAFF
CDR3nt: TGTGCCAGCAGCCAAGGACCAGAGAACACTGAAGCTTTCTTT

abundance: .
j_gene: TRBJ2-5
v_gene: TRBV10-3
d_gene: .
CDR3aa: CAISPQQETQYF
CDR3nt: TGTGCCATCAGTCCCCAGCAAGAGACCCAGTACTTC

abundance: many
j_gene: TRBJ2-7
v_gene: TRBV6-1
d_gene: TRBD2
CDR3aa: CASSRLAGGYEQYF
CDR3nt: TGTGCCAGCAGCCGACTAGCGGGAGGGTACGAGCAGTACTTC

abundance: few
j_gene: TRBJ1-5
v_gene: TRBV9
d_gene: .
CDR3aa: CASSVATGSNQPQHF
CDR3nt: TGTGCCAGCAGCGTAGCGACGGGAAGCAATCAGCCCCAGCATTTT

abundance: .
j_gene: TRBJ2-5
v_gene: TRBV29-1
d_gene: TRBD2
CDR3aa: CSAGTSGPPGETQYF
CDR3nt: TGCAGCGCTGGGACTAGCGGACCCCCTGGGGAGACCCAGTACTTC

abundance: .
j_gene: TRBJ1-5
v_gene: TRBV19
d_gene: .
CDR3aa: CASGSPGGNQPQHF
CDR3nt: TGTGCCAGTGGAAGCCCCGGGGGGAATCAGCCCCAGCATTTT

abundance: few
j_gene: TRBJ2-7
v_gene: TRBV5-8
d_gene: .
CDR3aa: CASSWTDTYEQYF
CDR3nt: TGTGCCAGCAGCTGGACAGACACCTACGAGCAGTACTTC

abundance: .
j_gene: TRBJ2-7
v_gene: TRBV12-3/TRBV12-4
d_gene: .
CDR3aa: CASRIQGVGEQYF
CDR3nt: TGTGCCAGCAGGATACAGGGCGTGGGGGAGCAGTACTTC

abundance: few
j_gene: TRBJ2-3
v_gene: TRBV12-3/TRBV12-4
d_gene: TRBD1
CDR3aa: CASSPSRDREWGTDTQYF
CDR3nt: TGTGCCAGCAGCCCGTCCCGGGACAGGGAATGGGGCACAGATACGCAGTATTTT

abundance: few
j_gene: TRBJ2-1
v_gene: TRBV5-1
d_gene: .
CDR3aa: CASSLDPPGAGDNEQFF
CDR3nt: TGCGCCAGCAGCTTGGACCCCCCGGGGGCAGGGGACAATGAGCAGTTCTTC

abundance: few
j_gene: TRBJ2-7
v_gene: TRBV5-1
d_gene: .
CDR3aa: CASSLATGRYEQYF
CDR3nt: TGCGCCAGCAGCTTGGCGACAGGGAGGTACGAGCAGTACTTC

abundance: .
j_gene: TRBJ1-6
v_gene: TRBV5-1
d_gene: TRBD1
CDR3aa: CASSLLGTGSNSPLHF
CDR3nt: TGCGCCAGCAGCTTGTTAGGGACAGGGTCTAATTCACCCCTCCACTTT

abundance: many
j_gene: TRBJ2-1
v_gene: TRBV7-2
d_gene: TRBD2
CDR3aa: CASSERLASSYNEQFF
CDR3nt: TGTGCCAGCAGCGAAAGACTAGCGAGCTCCTACAATGAGCAGTTCTTC

abundance: .
j_gene: TRBJ2-7
v_gene: TRBV3-1
d_gene: .
CDR3aa: CASSQALQAYEQYF
CDR3nt: TGTGCCAGCAGCCAAGCACTACAAGCCTACGAGCAGTACTTC

abundance: .
j_gene: TRBJ1-1
v_gene: TRBV20-1
d_gene: .
CDR3aa: CSASIKGTAFF
CDR3nt: TGCAGTGCTAGTATCAAAGGCACAGCTTTCTTT

abundance: .
j_gene: TRBJ2-1
v_gene: TRBV27
d_gene: TRBD2
CDR3aa: CASSFQRESGSEQFF
CDR3nt: TGTGCCAGCAGTTTCCAGCGGGAGTCCGGTAGTGAGCAGTTCTTC

abundance: few
j_gene: TRBJ2-1
v_gene: TRBV19
d_gene: TRBD1
CDR3aa: CASSMTGVYNEQFF
CDR3nt: TGTGCCAGTAGTATGACAGGGGTCTACAATGAGCAGTTCTTC